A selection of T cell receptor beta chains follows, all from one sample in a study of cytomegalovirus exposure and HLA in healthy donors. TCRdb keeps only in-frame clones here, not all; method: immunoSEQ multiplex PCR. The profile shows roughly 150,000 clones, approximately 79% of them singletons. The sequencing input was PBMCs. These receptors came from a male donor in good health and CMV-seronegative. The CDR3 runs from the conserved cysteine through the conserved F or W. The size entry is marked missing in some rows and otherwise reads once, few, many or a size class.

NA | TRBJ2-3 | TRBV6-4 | CASSDSTGGGTDTQYF
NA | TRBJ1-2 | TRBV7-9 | CSSSSPGTGKIIDYGYTF
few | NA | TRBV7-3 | CASSPSSPYEQYF
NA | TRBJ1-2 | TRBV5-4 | CASSLIPLRSYNYGYTF
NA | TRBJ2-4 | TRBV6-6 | CASSTTGSDLKNIQYF
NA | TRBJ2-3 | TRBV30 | CAWSGGGGSTDTQYF
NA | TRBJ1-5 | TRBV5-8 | CASSLGQITRQPQHF
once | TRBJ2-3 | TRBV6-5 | CASSPLTGSDTQYF
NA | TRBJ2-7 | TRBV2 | CASRFRTEYEQYF
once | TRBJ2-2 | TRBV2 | CASSDAGVNTGELFF
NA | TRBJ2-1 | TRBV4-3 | CASSQETGSYNEQFF
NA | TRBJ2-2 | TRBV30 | CAWSVRSSGGASGGELFF
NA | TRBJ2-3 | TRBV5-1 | CASSLDGGGAGDTQYF
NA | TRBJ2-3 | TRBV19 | CASSIGGGRTDTQYF
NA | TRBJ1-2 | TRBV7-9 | CASSQDRVGGYTF
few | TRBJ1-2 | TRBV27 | CASSLSNRADGYTF
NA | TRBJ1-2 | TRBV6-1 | CASSEALGENYGYTF
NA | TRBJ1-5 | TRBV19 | CASMEQGEQPQHF
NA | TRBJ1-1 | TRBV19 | CASRFGVTEAFF
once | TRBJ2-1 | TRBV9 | CASSVGMRGSRKQFF
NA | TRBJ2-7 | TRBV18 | CASSPAPSYEQYF
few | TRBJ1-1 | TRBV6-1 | CASSEPTGNTEAFF
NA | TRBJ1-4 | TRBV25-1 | CASSEGTGGGEKLFF
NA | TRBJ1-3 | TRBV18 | CASSPESSGNTIYF
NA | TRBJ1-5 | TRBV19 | CASSRRTGPQPQHF
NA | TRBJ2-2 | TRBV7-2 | CASSLGQGTGELFF
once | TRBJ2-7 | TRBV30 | CACLRTSFGQYF
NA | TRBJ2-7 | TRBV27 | CASSTAPEIQGKLREQYF
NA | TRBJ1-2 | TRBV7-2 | CASSPRARGYTF
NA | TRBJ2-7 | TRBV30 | CAWSGSSLYEQYF
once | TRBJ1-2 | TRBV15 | CATSMTANYGYTF
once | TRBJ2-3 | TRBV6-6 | CASSFGQDDTQYF
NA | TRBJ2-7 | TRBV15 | CATSRDPGQGYEQYF
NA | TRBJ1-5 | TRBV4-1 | CASSQVPQGNQPQHF
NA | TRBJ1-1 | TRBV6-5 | CASSYLTANTEAFF
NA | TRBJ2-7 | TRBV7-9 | CASSFGTGKNGRNDEQYF
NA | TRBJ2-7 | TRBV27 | CASSLLSKGDYEQYF
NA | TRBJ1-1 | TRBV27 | CASSLSTPGGFTEAFF
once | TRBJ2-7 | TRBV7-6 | CASSLVQGAYEQYF
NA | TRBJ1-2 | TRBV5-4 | CASSLIGGANYGYTF
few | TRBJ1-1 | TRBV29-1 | CSVLEGARAFF
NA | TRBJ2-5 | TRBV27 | CASHSGRRETQYF
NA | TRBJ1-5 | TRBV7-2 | CASSSFGGVQPQHF
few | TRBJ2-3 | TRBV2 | CASRAGTSTDTQYF
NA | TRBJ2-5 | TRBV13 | CASSGSGSRETQYF
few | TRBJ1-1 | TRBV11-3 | CASSPGTGNWGEAFF